This TCR beta chain was captured by sequencing in a study of blood T cell repertoires in COVID-19. Study details: COVID-19 samples from acute and convalescent phases originated in the United States, Italy and Spain. From T cells, B-cell-depleted T cells, or PBMCs came the material, which was cDNA or gDNA.

Exposed enrollees had met someone with a PCR-confirmed or clinician-diagnosed COVID-19 case at some point within the 2 weeks before study entry. The repertoire was sequenced with immunoSEQ multiplex PCR; TCRdb's copy has only in-frame clones and lacks some. The sample holds over 250,000 clones, about four fifths seen once. V dropped 1 base and J dropped 5; count of bases not matched to a gene: 2. This CDR3 contains 14 residues. Germline CDR1 is MNHEY and CDR2 is SMNVEV (reference sequence). This chain joins TRBV27 and TRBJ2-5; 9 bases map to TRBD2. Sequencing was done on a sample of PBMCs or T cells enriched from blood (not recorded which). The source is a man aged 35 to 55 who had been exposed to COVID-19. The CDR3 DNA reads TGTGCCAGCAGTTTATACAGCGGGAGGGAGACCCAGTACTTC. Its protein is CASSLYSGRETQYF.